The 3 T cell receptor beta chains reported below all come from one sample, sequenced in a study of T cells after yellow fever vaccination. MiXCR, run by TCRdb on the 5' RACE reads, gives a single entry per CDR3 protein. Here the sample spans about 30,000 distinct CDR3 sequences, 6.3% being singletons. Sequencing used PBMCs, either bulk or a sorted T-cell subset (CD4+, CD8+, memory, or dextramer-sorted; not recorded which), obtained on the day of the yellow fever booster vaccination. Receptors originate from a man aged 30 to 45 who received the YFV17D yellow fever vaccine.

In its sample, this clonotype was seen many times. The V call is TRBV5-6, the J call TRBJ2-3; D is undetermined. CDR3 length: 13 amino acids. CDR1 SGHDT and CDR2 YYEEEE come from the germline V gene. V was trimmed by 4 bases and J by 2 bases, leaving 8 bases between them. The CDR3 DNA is TGTGCCAGCAGCCCGGGTAACACAGATACGCAGTATTTT. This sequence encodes CASSPGNTDTQYF.

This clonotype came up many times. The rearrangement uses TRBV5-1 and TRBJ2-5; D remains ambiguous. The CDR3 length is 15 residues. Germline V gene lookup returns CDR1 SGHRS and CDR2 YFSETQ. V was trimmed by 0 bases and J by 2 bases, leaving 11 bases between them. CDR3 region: CASSLEGQDQETQYF. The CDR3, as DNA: TGCGCCAGCAGCTTGGAAGGGCAGGATCAAGAGACCCAGTACTTC.

The CDR3 DNA is TGCGCCAGCAGCTTACGATCTAGCGACACAGATACGCAGTATTTT. Translation: CASSLRSSDTDTQYF. The chain couples TRBV4-1 to TRBJ2-3, with D possibly TRBD2 on 6 matching bases. Germline V lookup: CDR1 MGHRA, CDR2 YSYEKL. This CDR3 spans 15 amino acids. The V end was cut by 5 bases, the J end by 2 bases, with 14 bases between.